The following is a T cell receptor beta chain sequence with its context. Its antigen is undetermined. The germline V and J ends were trimmed by 0 bases and 5 bases, with 15 bases remaining between them. Germline V gives CDR1 WSHSY, CDR2 SAAADI. CDR3 length: 16 residues. The data stem from a study of T cell responses to AZD1222 COVID-19 vaccine. Broader study findings: White British people made up most donors, females outnumbered males, and clonal diversity was possibly underestimated. None of the repertoires were sampled until the peak T cell response had passed.

The table came from immunoSEQ multiplex PCR; TCRdb's copy has only in-frame clones and leaves some out. Of 20,000 or so clones listed, almost 85% were seen once; the top ten hold roughly 15%. Both about-4-week and about-12-week second-dose recipients were combined. This clonotype was sampled from an adult who received the AZD1222 COVID-19 vaccine. The chain has TRBV10-2 and TRBJ2-3; TRBD1 might be the D (7 bases). Material: peripheral blood, obtained 28 days after the second AZD1222 dose. CDR3 DNA sequence: TGCGCCAGCAGTGAGTCGGGCGCAGGGGGGAAAGATACGCAGTATTTT. It yields the protein CASSESGAGGKDTQYF.